This T cell receptor beta chain emerged from a study of T-cell memory formation after mild COVID-19. General observations from the study: Among clones contracting day 15 to 85, CD4/CD8 was balanced, whereas later expanders leaned CD4+. The second-wave clones peaking on day 37 were not confirmed as SARS-CoV-2-specific.

The sample holds a few counts of this clonotype. Its antigen is currently unknown. 5'RACE with constant-segment primers yielded barcoded, UMI-tagged TCR alpha and TCR beta cDNA libraries. TCRdb used MiXCR to reprocess the 5' RACE reads, holding one entry per CDR3 protein. The table lists hundreds of thousands of distinct CDR3 sequences, roughly a fifth of them singletons, with 7% to 9% in the top ten. This CDR3 comprises 14 residues. Trimming removed 7 bases at V and 1 base at J, with 15 bases between. CDR1 DFQATT and CDR2 SNEGSKA come from the germline V gene (reference sequence). The clonotype comes from an adult woman who had mild COVID-19 (a few samples of this study predate the infection). Cell type and time point are not known. The V call is TRBV20-1, the J call TRBJ2-3; D is undetermined. The sequenced sample consisted of PBMCs or a T cell subset sorted from them (not recorded which). The CDR3 protein is CSVTGERGTDTQYF. CDR3 bases: TGCAGTGTCACTGGAGAAAGGGGCACAGATACGCAGTATTTT.